The rows below give T cell receptor beta chains drawn from one sample of a study of beta chain features in type 1 diabetes. Some clones are missing from TCRdb's copy, which holds only in-frame ones; the method was immunoSEQ multiplex PCR. The profile shows about 370,000 clones, around 10% of them singletons. The sequencing sample was made of central memory CD4+ T cells from blood. These receptors were collected from a man aged 25 to 45 with type 1 diabetes. CDR3s include the opening cysteine and the closing phenylalanine or tryptophan.

CASSLAAPQRLRRVNEQFF	TRBV7-2	TRBJ2-1
CASSFPILNTGELFF	TRBV5-5	TRBJ2-2
CASSLYGDTQYF	TRBV7-2	TRBJ2-3
CASSLTGTGNTIYF	TRBV5-6	TRBJ1-3
CASSKRPGFRSSGANVLTF	TRBV21-1	TRBJ2-6
CASSPPGQSWVAFF	TRBV28	TRBJ1-1
CASSLSPAGVNYGYTF	TRBV5-6	TRBJ1-2
CASSTTSQGETQYF	TRBV10-3	TRBJ2-5
CASMPSGTARGELFF	TRBV5-1	TRBJ2-2
CASGEQAGSNQPQHF	TRBV4-2	TRBJ1-5